This T cell receptor (beta chain) was sequenced in a study of shared clonotypes between healthy human individuals (dated by TCRdb to 2018 to 2020). Describing the broader study: Three men and two women, aged 18 to 49 years, made up the cohort. Blood TCR repertoires of five healthy adults were deeply sequenced to estimate repertoire size and the extent of clonotype sharing between individuals. Different laboratories and diverse techniques were used to prepare libraries and sequence TCR repertoires, to increase sequencing depth and limit assay-specific biases. Leukapheresis yielded between about 0.94 and 9.5 billion PBMCs per donor.

TCR CDR3 regions were amplified from genomic DNA by multiplex PCR using the deep immunoSEQ assay. Extracted genomic DNA from each cell subset was spread evenly across all wells of several immunoSEQ 96-well plates, with each plate serving as a replicate. For unsorted PBMC, each replicate PCR was loaded with 250 to 300 ng genomic DNA, equivalent to about 33,000 T cell genomes. Ten immunoSEQ deep assay plates were used to sequence the unsorted PBMC genomic DNA. The purified libraries were quantified using a Qubit 3.0 fluorometer, sized with a Bioanalyzer 2100, and then quantified again using the KAPA Library Quantification kit. Every immunoSEQ 96-well plate was sequenced on a dedicated single-read 150-cycle Illumina NextSeq 550 flow cell. The paper's processing steps were these. The immunoSEQ output contained only junctional sequences without quality scores, so filtering could not match that applied to full-length reads. To assign V/J genes and CDR3, sequences were annotated against IMGT germline references using PyIR, a Python wrapper for IgBLAST v1.9. Any read was removed if the V/J assignment was weak (E-value above 1e-6), the CDR3 was missing, or the read contained stop codons, out-of-frame junctions, or ambiguous translated residues. V3J clonotypes were defined by identical inferred V gene, J gene, and CDR3 amino acid sequence. The percentage overlap between two repertoires was calculated by dividing the number of shared unique clonotypes by the size of the smaller repertoire. RTK rarefaction, the Chao1 estimator, and Recon v2.1 estimates of unobserved clonotypes were used to assess repertoire richness. TCRdb retrieved this table from immuneACCESS and kept in-frame rearrangements only. Not all clones are present; in checked studies, unresolved V genes account for under half, and no reason is known for the remainder. That table furnishes V, J and clone size, whereas the DNA furnished D and trimming. Present in this sample are about 480,000 clones, 60% to 80% of which were seen just once. The ten largest clones add up to under 15% of the sample.

Study-wide findings and limitations: Sampling was restricted to blood, and TCR repertoires in tissue are likely to differ from TCR repertoires in blood. Pairwise subsampling led to the expectation that sequencing depth would affect the degree of clonotype sharing among donors. Because the study included a small number of donors, the genetic and exposure-history diversity represented was limited.

Points on this clone: Its antigen is still unknown. Base quality data are lacking; no much larger clone is found one base away.

The donors were healthy, HIV-negative adults with no recently reported acute infections or vaccinations. All donors were Caucasian adults living in Nashville, Tennessee, USA. In the unsorted samples, 85 million to 100 million PBMCs were counted, and genomic DNA was extracted using the QIAamp DNA Blood Mini kit. Blood was obtained by leukapheresis, after which PBMCs were separated by Ficoll-Histopaque density gradient centrifugation and cryopreserved in liquid nitrogen vapor phase. Sequencing used PBMCs. The sequence came from a woman in her forties in good health. Some clones in this sample may be carry-over from other donors' samples.

CDR3 loop: CASRGTSGAYEQYF. Read as DNA, the sequence is TGTGCCAGCAGGGGGACTAGCGGTGCCTACGAGCAGTACTTC. This sequence uses TRBV6-5 and TRBJ2-7; TRBD2 aligns with 11 central bases. Trimmed from V: 6 bases; trimmed from J: 2 bases; junction bases lacking a gene match: 3. CDR1 and CDR2 are read off the germline V gene as MNHEY and SVGAGI. There are 14 amino acids in the CDR3, from cysteine to phenylalanine inclusive. Only the CDR3 part of the read is kept: 42 bases, read in frame from the first base.